These 32 T cell receptor beta chains share one sample of origin, sequenced in a study of CD8 T cells in Susac syndrome. It was with random hexamers that about 0.45 to 1 ug RNA was reverse transcribed. TCRdb processed the immunoSEQ multiplex PCR reads anew with MiXCR; each CDR3 protein has one entry. Found here are approximately 190,000 distinct CDR3 sequences, 85% to 95% of them singletons; the top ten hold approximately 0.15%. The source material was CD8+ T cells from PBMCs. The receptors shown here come from a human donor with Susac syndrome.

The chain recombines TRBV6-5 with TRBJ2-3; D is uncertain. Trimming left V 4 bases short and J 0 bases short, with 14 bases between. The CDR3 spans 16 residues. Germline assignment: CDR1 MNHEY and CDR2 SVGAGI. CDR3 bases: TGTGCCAGCAGTTCCCACTTAGCATCTAGCACAGATACGCAGTATTTT. Its protein product is CASSSHLASSTDTQYF.

The chain uses TRBV3-1 and TRBJ2-7, with 12 bases fitting TRBD1. Germline CDR1 LGHDT, CDR2 YNNKEL (reference sequence). This CDR3 spans 16 amino acids. Trimming at V came to 4 bases and at J to 7 bases, leaving 11 bases not matched to a gene. Here the CDR3 reads CASSPLGGQGAWEQYF. The CDR3 DNA reads TGTGCCAGCAGCCCGCTTGGGGGACAGGGGGCATGGGAGCAGTACTTC.

This clonotype has just a few counts. V usage is TRBV4-1 and J usage is TRBJ2-1, with a tentative D call TRBD1 (6 bases). There are 13 residues in the CDR3. Germline-derived CDR1 and CDR2 are MGHRA and YSYEKL. V was cut by 1 base and J by 12 bases, with 13 bases left in between. CDR3 nucleotide sequence: TGCGCCAGCAGCCAAGTAAATCAGGGGTGGCAGTTCTTC. It translates to CASSQVNQGWQFF.

The chain couples TRBV11-3 to TRBJ2-1; TRBD2 agrees at 9 bases. Germline CDR1 reads SGHNT; CDR2 reads YENEEA. The CDR3 spans 15 residues. V shed 3 bases, J shed 8 bases, and the junction held 8 bases outside the gene matches. The CDR3 DNA is TGTGCCAGCAGCTTGGAGGCGGGGGGGATCTATGAGCAGTTCTTC. It translates to CASSLEAGGIYEQFF.

The chain couples TRBV27 to TRBJ1-2; no definite D call. This CDR3 spans 13 amino acids. With 5 bases removed from V and 6 bases from J, the gap between germline ends came to 13 bases. Looked up from germline, CDR1 is MNHEY and CDR2 is SMNVEV (reference sequence). The CDR3 DNA is TGTGCCAGCAGTCTAACCCCGCTGGATGGCTACACCTTC. This gives the protein CASSLTPLDGYTF.

This clonotype was seen once. The chain uses TRBV9 and TRBJ2-1; 9 nucleotides match TRBD1. Trimming removed 4 bases from V and 7 bases from J; junction bases left unmatched: 6. The CDR3 is 14 residues long. Germline V gene data show CDR1 as SGDLS and CDR2 as YYNGEE. The CDR3 loop reads CASSPRDRVNEQFF. CDR3 coding DNA: TGTGCCAGCAGCCCGCGGGACAGGGTAAATGAGCAGTTCTTC.

The chain employs TRBV7-6 and TRBJ2-5; TRBD2 matches at 10 bases. J lost 1 base, V lost 5 bases, and 4 bases had no gene match. Per germline, CDR1 SGHVS and CDR2 FNYEAQ. The length of the CDR3 is 15 residues. The CDR3 loop is CASSISGGPQETQYF. CDR3 nucleotide sequence: TGTGCCAGCAGCATTAGCGGGGGGCCCCAAGAGACCCAGTACTTC.

V gene TRBV23-1 combines with J gene TRBJ1-2; D is possibly TRBD1 (5 bases). TRBV23-1 is labeled an ORF, and its function is uncertain. V lost 7 bases and J 8 bases, leaving 14 bases between the germline ends. The CDR3 is 12 amino acids. CDR3 nucleotides: TGCGCCAGCACCGCACAGGTTACGGGCTACACCTTC. Amino acids: CASTAQVTGYTF.

This rearrangement joins TRBV4-1 to TRBJ1-5, with 12 bases identical to TRBD1. The V gene end was trimmed by 3 bases and the J gene end by 6 bases; junction bases not matched to a gene: 18. Germline CDR1 reads MGHRA; CDR2 reads YSYEKL. CDR3 size: 20 residues. The DNA of the CDR3 is TGCGCCAGCAGCCATAACCCTGGGACAGGGGGCGCAGTAATCGGTCAGCCCCAGCATTTT. Translation: CASSHNPGTGGAVIGQPQHF.

The genes are TRBV18 and TRBJ2-1; 9 bases line up with TRBD2. V was pared by 3 bases and J by 12 bases, with 9 bases of the junction left unmatched. Germline V gene lookup returns CDR1 KGHSH and CDR2 LQKENI. This CDR3 spans 14 amino acids. CDR3 nucleotides: TGTGCCAGCTCACCGGAGGAGCGGGAGGACCTGCAGTTCTTC. This gives the protein CASSPEEREDLQFF.

The CDR3 here is CAWRGQYNQPQHF. The CDR3 DNA reads as TGTGCCTGGAGGGGACAGTACAATCAGCCCCAGCATTTT. The gene calls are TRBV30 and TRBJ1-5; 7 nucleotides agree with TRBD1. The CDR3 consists of 13 residues. Germline V gene sequence: CDR1 GTSNPN, CDR2 SVGIG (reference sequence). Unmatched junction bases numbered 2, after V lost 3 bases and J lost 3 bases. The full variable domain, with the rest looked up from reference TRBV30 and TRBJ1-5, is SQTIHQWPATLVQPVGSPLSLECTVEGTSNPNLYWYRQAAGRGLQLLFYSVGIGQISSEVPQNLSASRPQDRQFILSSKKLLLSDSGFYLCAWRGQYNQPQHFGDGTRLSIL.

V is TRBV20-1 and J is TRBJ2-5; 8 nucleotides match TRBD1. Germline V gives CDR1 DFQATT, CDR2 SNEGSKA (reference sequence). The length of the CDR3 is 15 residues. With 4 bases clipped from V and 2 bases from J, the junction kept 9 bases outside the gene matches. The CDR3 nucleotides read TGCAGTGCTACGCCGCCGACAGGGGAACAAGAGACCCAGTACTTC. Protein sequence: CSATPPTGEQETQYF.

This rearrangement joins TRBV30 to TRBJ2-1; the D is unclear. Germline V gives CDR1 GTSNPN, CDR2 SVGIG (reference sequence). Deletions cut 3 bases from V and 10 bases from J, with 16 bases between. The CDR3 length is 13 residues. Here the CDR3 DNA reads TGTGCCTGGAGCGCTAGAAGTGGTGTAGAGCAGTTCTTC. Translation gives CAWSARSGVEQFF.

In its sample, this clonotype was seen once. The chain recombines TRBV20-1 with TRBJ1-2; no firm D call. Germline V gene lookup returns CDR1 DFQATT and CDR2 SNEGSKA (reference sequence). The length of the CDR3 is 14 residues. V dropped 1 base and J dropped 0 bases, with 9 bases sitting between them. For the CDR3, the DNA is TGCAGTGCTAGAGTGCCAGTAGCTAACTATGGCTACACCTTC. Protein product: CSARVPVANYGYTF.

This clonotype turned up a few times. The CDR3 DNA follows: TGTGCCAGCAGACCCGGGACAGCGAACACCGGGGAGCTGTTTTTT. Translated: CASRPGTANTGELFF. The chain recombines TRBV6-5 with TRBJ2-2, with 7 bases matching TRBD1. The junction had 4 bases not matched to a gene; V was cut back by 6 bases and J by 0 bases. CDR3 length: 15 residues. The germline gives CDR1 MNHEY, CDR2 SVGAGI.

This chain connects TRBV5-1 to TRBJ1-1, with a weak D call TRBD1 (5 bases). The V end was cut by 2 bases, the J end by 6 bases, with 14 bases between. The CDR3 sequence is 14 residues long. Germline-derived CDR1 and CDR2 are SGHRS and YFSETQ. The CDR3, as DNA: TGCGCCAGCAGCTTAGCCGTGGACATGTCTGAAGCTTTCTTT. Translated: CASSLAVDMSEAFF.

The chain couples TRBV30 to TRBJ2-1, with 8 bases matching TRBD2. V was pared by 3 bases and J by 9 bases, with 10 bases of the junction left unmatched. The CDR3 is made up of 14 amino acids. Germline loops: CDR1 GTSNPN, CDR2 SVGIG (reference sequence). The CDR3 spells CAWSGTRAGGEQFF. Here the CDR3 DNA reads TGTGCCTGGAGCGGGACTAGGGCGGGCGGTGAGCAGTTCTTC.

The chain links TRBV12-3 or TRBV12-4 to TRBJ2-3; 7 bases fit TRBD2. The CDR3 covers 15 residues. V was clipped by 6 bases and J by 7 bases; unmatched bases: 13. CDR3 sequence reads: CASRPYAGDWYTQYF. The CDR3 nucleotides are TGTGCCAGCAGGCCCTATGCGGGAGATTGGTATACGCAGTATTTT.

The chain couples TRBV12-3 or TRBV12-4 to TRBJ2-7; TRBD2 aligns across 7 bases. With V trimmed by 2 bases and J by 4 bases, 5 bases remained unmatched. CDR3 length: 14 residues. The CDR3 region has the DNA TGTGCCAGCAGTTTATTAGGGAGGGGATACGAGCAGTACTTC. Its protein is CASSLLGRGYEQYF.

CDR3 sequence: CASSLGAGTGSSYEQYF. CDR3 DNA sequence: TGTGCCAGCAGCTTAGGCGCCGGGACAGGGAGCTCCTACGAGCAGTACTTC. The chain couples TRBV13 to TRBJ2-7, with 9 bases that match TRBD1. V gave up 0 bases and J gave up 0 bases; unmatched junction bases: 6. Germline CDR1 PRHDT, CDR2 FYEKMQ (reference sequence). The CDR3 consists of 17 residues. Looking up the rest from reference TRBV13 and TRBJ2-7 gives the full variable domain: AAGVIQSPRHLIKEKRETATLKCYPIPRHDTVYWYQQGPGQDPQFLISFYEKMQSDKGSIPDRFSAQQFSDYHSELNMSSLELGDSALYFCASSLGAGTGSSYEQYFGPGTRLTVT.

This clonotype was seen a single time. The chain carries TRBV7-9 and TRBJ1-3, with D maybe TRBD1 (6 bases). The CDR3 consists of 14 residues. V dropped 1 base and J dropped 4 bases, with 8 bases sitting between them. In germline, CDR1 is SEHNR, CDR2 FQNEAQ (reference sequence). Here the CDR3 DNA reads TGTGCCAGCAGCTTAGGACAGGACGGAAACACCATATATTTT. Amino acid sequence: CASSLGQDGNTIYF.

The chain joins TRBV30 to TRBJ2-3; D remains ambiguous. Trimming shortened V by 0 bases and J by 0 bases, and 7 bases separated the two germline ends. This CDR3 is 14 amino acids long. CDR1 and CDR2 (germline): GTSNPN, SVGIG (reference sequence). The chain's CDR3 is CAWSVGHSTDTQYF. In DNA, the CDR3 is TGTGCCTGGAGTGTAGGGCACAGCACAGATACGCAGTATTTT.

The rearrangement uses TRBV4-1 and TRBJ2-5; TRBD2 aligns across 12 bases. Germline V lookup: CDR1 MGHRA, CDR2 YSYEKL. V lost 4 bases to trimming and J lost 5 bases; unmatched junction nucleotides: 8. The CDR3 consists of 16 residues. The CDR3 is CASSLHLAGGGETQYF. The DNA of the CDR3 is TGCGCCAGCAGCCTCCACCTAGCGGGAGGGGGGGAGACCCAGTACTTC.

The CDR3 DNA follows: TGTGCCAGCAGCGTAGAGTCTAGCGGGGGCTACGAGCAGTACTTC. This gives the protein CASSVESSGGYEQYF. The gene calls are TRBV9 and TRBJ2-7, with 10 nucleotides matching TRBD2. This CDR3 region has 15 residues. Germline-derived CDR1 and CDR2 are SGDLS and YYNGEE. V trimming: 0 bases; J trimming: 3 bases; junction bases outside the gene matches: 3.

The rearrangement links TRBV24-1 to TRBJ2-1; D may be TRBD2 (6 bases). The V and J ends lost 3 bases and 4 bases respectively, with 18 bases between them. Germline-derived CDR1 and CDR2 are KGHDR and SFDVKD. The CDR3 is 17 amino acids. The CDR3 spells CATSDNSGPRGYNEQFF. In nucleotides, the CDR3 is TGTGCCACCAGTGATAATAGCGGACCTAGGGGATACAATGAGCAGTTCTTC.

The V gene is TRBV5-6, the J gene TRBJ2-5; no clear D gene. Trimming removed 3 bases at V and 0 bases at J, with 3 bases between. CDR1 is SGHDT and CDR2 is YYEEEE in the germline V gene. This CDR3 comprises 12 residues. For the CDR3, the DNA is TGTGCCAGCAGCTCTTACCAAGAGACCCAGTACTTC. Encoded protein: CASSSYQETQYF.

The V gene is TRBV9, the J gene TRBJ2-5; 12 bases are a match to TRBD1. The J segment lost 2 bases and the V segment lost 3 bases, leaving 8 bases of the junction unmatched. The CDR3 runs 17 residues. Germline loops: CDR1 SGDLS, CDR2 YYNGEE. The CDR3 reads CASSEGTGGLGQETQYF. In nucleotides, the CDR3 is TGTGCCAGCAGCGAGGGGACAGGGGGCCTGGGTCAAGAGACCCAGTACTTC.

The chain couples TRBV12-3 or TRBV12-4 to TRBJ1-1, with unresolved D. Between the trimmed V and J ends, which lost 5 bases and 7 bases, there was a span of 8 bases. This CDR3 contains 11 residues. CDR3: CASSPHNEAFF. In nucleotides, the CDR3 is TGTGCCAGCAGTCCTCATAATGAAGCTTTCTTT.

CDR3 protein: CASRSLTGATEAFF. Written as DNA, the CDR3 is TGTGCCAGCAGGAGCCTGACAGGAGCCACTGAAGCTTTCTTT. The chain is built from TRBV7-6 and TRBJ1-1; a weak D match, TRBD1 (6 bases). Germline CDR1 is SGHVS and CDR2 is FNYEAQ. The CDR3 runs to 14 residues. V gave up 6 bases and J gave up 4 bases, with 15 bases separating them.

This chain joins TRBV4-1 and TRBJ1-5, with D perhaps matching TRBD1 (6 bases). Germline assignment: CDR1 MGHRA and CDR2 YSYEKL. Trimming took off 3 bases at V and 4 bases at J, with 10 bases between the two ends. The CDR3 contains 14 residues. Here the CDR3 DNA reads TGCGCCAGCAGCCAGGGGACACCAAATCAGCCCCAGCATTTT. It codes for CASSQGTPNQPQHF.

The chain combines TRBV2 with TRBJ2-5; TRBD2 matches 10 bases. In germline, CDR1 is SNHLY, CDR2 FYNNEI. There are 15 residues in the CDR3. Losses at the gene ends were 1 base for V and 1 base for J; bases not matched to a gene: 0. The CDR3 sequence is CASSEVAGGQETQYF. The CDR3 DNA reads TGTGCCAGCAGTGAAGTAGCGGGGGGCCAAGAGACCCAGTACTTC. The full variable domain, its missing parts supplied by reference TRBV2 and TRBJ2-5, is EPEVTQTPSHQVTQMGQEVILRCVPISNHLYFYWYRQILGQKVEFLVSFYNNEISEKSEIFDDQFSVERPDGSNFTLKIRSTKLEDSAMYFCASSEVAGGQETQYFGPGTRLLVL.

The chain joins TRBV4-1 to TRBJ2-3, with D unclear. This CDR3 spans 12 amino acids. V lost 1 base, J lost 5 bases, and 4 bases lay in between. Germline lookup yields CDR1 MGHRA and CDR2 YSYEKL. This chain's CDR3 is CASSQAEDTQYF. DNA of the CDR3: TGCGCCAGCAGCCAAGCGGAAGATACGCAGTATTTT.